These 6 T cell receptor beta chains share one sample of origin, sequenced in a study of T cells after yellow fever vaccination. TCRdb reprocessed the 5' RACE reads with MiXCR, giving one entry per CDR3 protein. The repertoire holds 350,000 to 550,000 distinct CDR3 sequences, around 20% seen once, with about a sixth in the top ten. Sequencing used PBMCs, obtained before the yellow fever booster vaccination. The receptors shown here come from a man aged 18-30 years who received the YFV17D yellow fever vaccine.

This clonotype was found a few times. The V call is TRBV5-5, the J call TRBJ2-7; 10 nucleotides match TRBD2. The J segment lost 0 bases and the V segment lost 4 bases, leaving 10 bases of the junction unmatched. The CDR3 is made up of 17 amino acids. Germline CDR1 SGHKS, CDR2 YYEKEE (reference sequence). The DNA for the CDR3 is TGTGCCAGCAGCGCCTATTGGACTAGCGGTACCTCCTACGAGCAGTACTTC. Translation gives CASSAYWTSGTSYEQYF.

V and J are TRBV20-1 and TRBJ2-1, with TRBD2 matching 10 bases. Germline V lookup: CDR1 DFQATT, CDR2 SNEGSKA (reference sequence). CDR3 size: 14 residues. The ends lost 6 bases at V and 7 bases at J; junction bases unmatched: 9. The CDR3 region has the DNA TGCAGTGCGAGAAGCGGGGGGGCCTCGAATGAGCAGTTCTTC. It is translated as CSARSGGASNEQFF.

The rearrangement joins TRBV29-1 to TRBJ2-5, with D possibly matching TRBD1 (5 bases). The V end lost 3 bases, the J end lost 4 bases, and 15 bases lay between the germline ends. The germline V gene has CDR1 SQVTM and CDR2 ANQGSEA. CDR3 size: 14 residues. The CDR3 coding sequence is TGCAGCGTTGAGTATGGGGCAAGGGGAGAGACCCAGTACTTC. Its translation is CSVEYGARGETQYF.

This clonotype was detected a few times. This chain uses TRBV6-5 with TRBJ1-1, with TRBD1 as a possible D gene (5 bases). The CDR3 contains 15 residues. Germline values: CDR1 MNHEY, CDR2 SVGAGI. V lost 1 base, J lost 5 bases, and 14 bases lay in between. This chain's CDR3 is CASSYLVDSATEAFF. The CDR3 nucleotides are TGTGCCAGCAGTTACTTAGTCGACAGCGCTACTGAAGCTTTCTTT.

The V call is TRBV12-3 or TRBV12-4, the J call TRBJ1-5; 8 positions agree with TRBD1. The V segment lost 4 bases and the J segment 7 bases; nucleotides outside the gene matches: 6. This CDR3 has 14 amino acids. CDR3 DNA sequence: TGTGCCAGCAGTTCGGACAGGGTTGGGCAGCCCCAGCATTTT. Translated, it gives CASSSDRVGQPQHF.

This clonotype has only a few counts. DNA of the CDR3: TGTGCCAGCAGCCGGGGAACAGGGGCTTCTATGAACACTGAAGCTTTCTTT. Translating it yields CASSRGTGASMNTEAFF. This sequence joins TRBV12-3 or TRBV12-4 and TRBJ1-1; the match to TRBD1 covers 7 bases. The CDR3 extends over 17 amino acids. V lost 6 bases to trimming and J lost 0 bases; unmatched junction nucleotides: 13.